These T cell receptor beta chains were read from a single sample in a study of T cells after yellow fever vaccination. MiXCR, applied by TCRdb to the 5' RACE reads, yields one record per CDR3 protein. The sample carries some 340,000 distinct CDR3 sequences, roughly 10% recorded once. Sequenced material: CD4+ T cells sorted from PBMCs, taken 45 days after the yellow fever booster vaccination. The receptors were gathered from a man in his late teens or twenties who received the YFV17D yellow fever vaccine. Each CDR3 is given with its conserved first and last residue. The D gene is left open where the match is weak. Not all rows give a size; the values are once, few, many and, for expanded clones, a class.

TRBJ2-7 | TRBV6-2/TRBV6-3 | few | TRBD2 | TGTGCCAGCAGTTACACGTCCAGCGGGGGGGTCGAGCAGTACTTC | CASSYTSSGGVEQYF
TRBJ1-4 | TRBV7-9 | . | . | TGTGCCGGCCGGGACATTAATGAAAAACTGTTTTTT | CAGRDINEKLFF
TRBJ2-7 | TRBV5-1 | once | . | TGCGCCAGCAACCCTCTAGGGCTCGGCGAGCAGTACTTC | CASNPLGLGEQYF
TRBJ1-6 | TRBV12-3/TRBV12-4 | medium-sized | . | TGTGCCAGCAGTAACCCACCCGCACCCCTCCACTTT | CASSNPPAPLHF
TRBJ1-5 | TRBV9 | few | . | TGTGCCAGCAGCGTAGAATCCGGGGGAGGGCAGCCCCAGCATTTT | CASSVESGGGQPQHF
TRBJ1-6 | TRBV6-2/TRBV6-3 | many | TRBD1 | TGTGCCAGCAGTCCCGGGCCGGACAGGGCCCATTCACCCCTCCACTTT | CASSPGPDRAHSPLHF
TRBJ2-3 | TRBV7-3 | . | . | TGTGCCAGCAGCGCCGCGACCGGGTTTTCGCAGTATTTT | CASSAATGFSQYF
TRBJ2-7 | TRBV27 | few | . | TGTGCCAGCAGACGGGACGCGGCCTACGAGCAGTACTTC | CASRRDAAYEQYF
TRBJ1-1 | TRBV4-1 | many | . | TGCGCCAGCAGCAAACGCTACAGGGATTATTCCACTGAAGCTTTCTTT | CASSKRYRDYSTEAFF
TRBJ1-2 | TRBV6-2/TRBV6-3 | many | . | TGTGCCAGCACTCGTCCAAAGAACCGGAATTTTCCCTATGGCTACACCTTC | CASTRPKNRNFPYGYTF
TRBJ2-7 | TRBV6-5 | few | TRBD1 | TGTGCCAGCAGTTACTCCGAGGACAGGAGGAGGTACTTC | CASSYSEDRRRYF
TRBJ2-7 | TRBV20-1 | few | TRBD2 | TGCAGTGCTAGGTTTGGCGGGGGATACGAGCAGTACTTC | CSARFGGGYEQYF
TRBJ2-2 | TRBV5-1 | many | TRBD2 | TGCGCCAGCAGAGGGAGGGGCGATACCGGGGAGCTGTTTTTT | CASRGRGDTGELFF
TRBJ2-1 | TRBV12-3/TRBV12-4 | few | . | TGTGCCAGCAGTTTTGCCGGGACACCTTCCTACAATGAGCAGTTCTTC | CASSFAGTPSYNEQFF
TRBJ2-2 | TRBV20-1 | many | . | TGCAGTGTTTTACCTCCGCGGAACACCGGGGAGCTGTTTTTT | CSVLPPRNTGELFF
TRBJ2-5 | TRBV6-5 | . | TRBD2 | TGTGCCAGCTGGTCAAGCGGGGGAGTCAGGGAGACCCAGTACTTC | CASWSSGGVRETQYF
TRBJ2-6 | TRBV6-5 | few | . | TGTGCCAGCAGCCAACAACAGTGGGCGCTTGGGGCCAACGTCCTGACTTTC | CASSQQQWALGANVLTF
TRBJ2-1 | TRBV10-3 | few | . | TGTGCCATCAGTGATCAGACAGTTTACAATGAGCAGTTCTTC | CAISDQTVYNEQFF
TRBJ2-2 | TRBV11-1 | few | . | TGTGCCAGCAGCTTTGCCGGGGAGCTGTTTTTT | CASSFAGELFF
TRBJ1-1 | TRBV3-1 | many | . | TGTGCCAGCAGCCAAGCCCCAGGGGTCGCTTTCTTT | CASSQAPGVAFF
TRBJ1-4 | TRBV4-3 | . | . | TGCGCCAGCACCTTCAACCGGGCCCGGGCCGAAAAACTGTTTTTT | CASTFNRARAEKLFF
TRBJ1-3 | TRBV27 | few | . | TGTGCCAGCGGCGCATCTGGCGGAAACACCATATATTTT | CASGASGGNTIYF
TRBJ1-1 | TRBV12-3/TRBV12-4 | few | TRBD1 | TGTGCCAGCAGCTTACAGGGGAACGAAGCTTTCTTT | CASSLQGNEAFF
TRBJ2-3 | TRBV5-6 | few | . | TGTGCCAGCAGCGCGCCTATAAGGACAGATACGCAGTATTTT | CASSAPIRTDTQYF
TRBJ2-3 | TRBV6-6 | . | TRBD2 | TGTGCCAGCAGGGACTCGGTTTGGAGCGGGGGGACAGATACGCAGTATTTT | CASRDSVWSGGTDTQYF
TRBJ1-5 | TRBV6-2/TRBV6-3 | few | . | TGTGCCAGCAGTTTCCGCAGGGTTGGTCAGCCCCAGCATTTT | CASSFRRVGQPQHF
TRBJ1-6 | TRBV7-9 | many | . | TGTGCCAGCAGCCCGGACGACAAGCGCTCACTCCACTTT | CASSPDDKRSLHF
TRBJ1-1 | TRBV15 | many | . | TGTGCCACCAGCAGAGATCGGGGAGGGGGGAAAGCTTTCTTT | CATSRDRGGGKAFF
TRBJ1-1 | TRBV7-2 | . | . | TGTGCCAGCACCAAGAATCCGAACACTGAAGCTTTCTTT | CASTKNPNTEAFF
TRBJ1-2 | TRBV11-2 | . | . | TGTGCCAGCAGCTTAGTTCAGGGAAGCGGCTACACCTTC | CASSLVQGSGYTF